The sequence of this TCR beta chain was determined in a study of blood T cells in healthy people across ages. Study findings and constraints: The diversity estimates, figures obtained from one million T cells, were considered underestimates. PBMC samples, being unsorted, prevented any conclusive comparison of naive and antigen-experienced cells.

This clonotype was detected only a few times. Antigen: not known. A sample-barcoded 5' primer and a J-beta primer mix were used in a second PCR of about 6 to 12 cycles. TCRdb used MiXCR to reprocess the 5' RACE reads, holding one entry per CDR3 protein. The table has about 570,000 distinct CDR3 sequences, about 26% seen once. The data were also submitted as part of a second study, on T cells of mothers and their children. As that report states: For cDNA synthesis, the complete extracted RNA was used (roughly 1.5 ug per 15 ul). Biologically related mothers and children overlapped slightly more than unrelated pairs, a non-significant difference.

This TCR was recovered from a boy aged 2 to 9 in good health. Material: blood.

The CDR3 bases are TGCAGCGTTGAGGGTTTAGCGGGAGAAGACTACGAGCAGTACTTC. Protein: CSVEGLAGEDYEQYF. The chain is built from TRBV29-1 and TRBJ2-7; 9 bases agree with TRBD2. Germline V lookup: CDR1 SQVTM, CDR2 ANQGSEA. The CDR3 is made up of 15 amino acids. Trimming removed 3 bases from V and 3 bases from J; junction bases left unmatched: 9.